This T cell receptor (beta chain) originates from a study of T cells in Graves' hyperthyroidism and ophthalmopathy. Overall study results and limits: Using 13 V-J features, a model discriminated ophthalmopathy from stable hyperthyroidism. Among thyroid clonotypes expanded above 0.001, most also appeared in blood.

The study defined stable Graves' hyperthyroidism as no ophthalmopathy progression within 18 months. Diagnoses were established using clinical symptoms, serum thyroxine and TRAb, thyroid ultrasound and orbital computed tomography. This clonotype was seen ten or more times. The target antigen is unknown. RNA transcripts yielded amplified TCR beta CDR3 regions. First-round RT-PCR with HTBI primers amplified the TCR CDR3 region. TCRdb re-called the multiplex PCR reads through MiXCR, storing one row per CDR3 protein. The sample contains hundreds of thousands of distinct CDR3 sequences, around 15% of which appear only once. The source of this sequence is a woman in her 30s with Graves' hyperthyroidism. Material for sequencing was blood.

Here the CDR3 reads CASSQLDPPLHF. The CDR3 DNA is TGTGCCAGCAGCCAATTAGACCCACCCCTCCACTTT. The J gene is TRBJ1-6, the V gene TRBV11-3; D is unresolved. This CDR3 has 12 amino acids. V was trimmed by 5 bases and J by 11 bases, leaving 10 bases between them. CDR1 is SGHNT and CDR2 is YENEEA in the germline V gene.